Listed below are T cell receptor beta chains from one sample, sequenced in a study of T cell responses to AZD1222 COVID-19 vaccine. Measured with immunoSEQ multiplex PCR; TCRdb has only the in-frame clones, and not every one. The sample records about 120,000 clones, around 90% being singletons. The sequencing here drew on peripheral blood, taken on day 0 of AZD1222 vaccination. All receptors come from an adult in good health. Each CDR3 is given with its conserved first and last residue. D genes are given only for firm matches. A row's size may be missing; if present it is once, few, many or a size class.

j_call,d_call,clone_size,v_call,cdr3_aa,cdr3_nt
TRBJ2-1,NA,NA,TRBV9,CASSPTLSSYNEQFF,TGTGCCAGCAGCCCTACCCTAAGCTCCTACAATGAGCAGTTCTTC
TRBJ2-3,TRBD2,NA,TRBV4-1,CASSQGLAGVDTQYF,TGCGCCAGCAGCCAAGGACTAGCGGGAGTTGATACGCAGTATTTT
TRBJ1-2,TRBD1,NA,TRBV19,CASSIGYRGSSYGYTF,TGTGCCAGTAGTATAGGTTACAGGGGTTCGTCCTATGGCTACACCTTC
TRBJ2-5,TRBD1,NA,TRBV28,CASSFGQGAYETQYF,TGTGCCAGCAGTTTCGGGCAGGGGGCATACGAGACCCAGTACTTC
TRBJ2-1,TRBD1,once,TRBV7-3,CASSWAGGQPEQFF,TGTGCCAGCAGCTGGGCAGGGGGCCAACCTGAGCAGTTCTTC
TRBJ2-2,TRBD2,NA,TRBV5-4,CASSLGSGTRAGELFF,TGTGCCAGCAGCTTGGGATCCGGGACTAGGGCCGGGGAGCTGTTTTTT
TRBJ2-1,NA,NA,TRBV2,CASITGSYNEQFF,TGTGCCAGCATAACGGGATCCTACAATGAGCAGTTCTTC
TRBJ2-1,TRBD2,NA,TRBV24-1,CATSDFRSGSVVEQFF,TGTGCCACCAGTGATTTTAGGAGCGGGAGTGTTGTTGAGCAGTTCTTC
TRBJ1-6,NA,NA,TRBV2,CASSPRGHARSSYNSPLHF,TGTGCCAGCAGCCCTAGGGGACACGCAAGGAGCTCCTATAATTCACCCCTCCACTTT
TRBJ2-2,TRBD2,NA,TRBV19,CASSISGRYTGELFF,TGTGCCAGTAGTATTAGCGGGAGGTACACCGGGGAGCTGTTTTTT
TRBJ1-1,NA,NA,TRBV30,CACPVDGRDLNTEAFF,TGTGCCTGCCCTGTGGACGGGAGGGACCTTAACACTGAAGCTTTCTTT